The 25 T cell receptor beta chains listed next were all sequenced from one sample in a study of shared clonotypes between healthy human individuals. Profiling relied on immunoSEQ multiplex PCR, and the TCRdb table lists in-frame clones only, not all of them. The sample lists about half a million clones; approximately 81% were seen once. The specimen sequenced was PBMCs. The receptors were gathered from a woman in her 40s in good health. Some clones in this sample may be carry-over from other donors' samples.

J is TRBJ2-7 and V is TRBV7-9; no clear D gene. Germline V gives CDR1 SEHNR, CDR2 FQNEAQ (reference sequence). The CDR3 is made up of 15 amino acids. V dropped 5 bases and J dropped 5 bases, with 19 bases sitting between them. CDR3 nucleotide sequence: TGTGCCAGCAGCGCCCCCAGTACTTATGGGAACGAGCAGTACTTC. Translated: CASSAPSTYGNEQYF.

Written as DNA, the CDR3 is TGTGCCAGCAGCCGGACTAGCGTCTCCTACAATGAGCAGTTCTTC. Encoded protein: CASSRTSVSYNEQFF. The chain is built from TRBV7-2 and TRBJ2-1; 9 bases match TRBD2. CDR1 is SGHTA, CDR2 FQGNSA, per germline. The V gene end was trimmed by 5 bases and the J gene end by 0 bases; junction bases not matched to a gene: 2. The CDR3 spans 15 residues.

V is TRBV28 and J is TRBJ1-5; 9 nucleotides agree with TRBD1. The CDR3 extends over 16 amino acids. Germline V gives CDR1 MDHEN, CDR2 SYDVKM. V lost 4 bases and J lost 6; bases outside the gene matches: 10. CDR3 in amino acids: CASSSRDRETGQPQHF. CDR3 sequence (DNA): TGTGCCAGCAGTTCCAGGGACAGGGAGACGGGTCAGCCCCAGCATTTT.

V gene TRBV19 combines with J gene TRBJ2-6, with D unresolved. This CDR3 spans 15 amino acids. Looked up from germline, CDR1 is LNHDA and CDR2 is SQIVND (reference sequence). V lost 8 bases, J lost 0 bases, and 11 bases lay in between. CDR3 nucleotides: TGTGCCAGTTCGGTTATGCACTCTGGGGCCAACGTCCTGACTTTC. Protein product: CASSVMHSGANVLTF.

The chain joins TRBV2 to TRBJ2-2; no definite D call. Trimming shortened V by 5 bases and J by 6 bases, and 13 bases separated the two germline ends. Germline CDR1 SNHLY, CDR2 FYNNEI. This CDR3 has 14 amino acids. Here the CDR3 reads CASSWVRGAGELFF. The CDR3, as DNA: TGTGCCAGCAGTTGGGTCCGTGGGGCCGGGGAGCTGTTTTTT.

In DNA, the CDR3 is TGCGCCAGCAGCTTGAGCCAGGGTTTCGTAGATACGCAGTATTTT. This sequence encodes CASSLSQGFVDTQYF. The chain employs TRBV5-1 and TRBJ2-3, with D maybe TRBD1 (5 bases). The CDR3 extends over 15 amino acids. CDR1 SGHRS and CDR2 YFSETQ come from the germline V gene. V was clipped by 1 base and J by 5 bases, with 14 bases between them.

In regard to this clone: With a far larger clone one base away, a read error is the likely cause. The V call is TRBV11-3, the J call TRBJ1-1; D gene uncertain. The V end was cut by 0 bases, the J end by 0 bases, with 2 bases between. Germline lookup yields CDR1 SGHNT and CDR2 YENEEA. The CDR3 is made up of 13 amino acids. This chain's CDR3 is CASSLDLNTEAFF. The CDR3 DNA reads as TGTGCCAGCAGCTTAGACCTGAACACTGAAGCTTTCTTT.

This rearrangement joins TRBV2 to TRBJ1-1; TRBD1 aligns across 7 bases. The CDR3 consists of 13 residues. J lost 4 bases, V lost 8 bases, and 7 bases had no gene match. The germline CDR1 and CDR2 sequences are SNHLY and FYNNEI. This CDR3 is CASGTGDGTEAFF. Written as DNA, the CDR3 is TGTGCCAGCGGAACAGGGGATGGCACTGAAGCTTTCTTT.

The chain joins TRBV13 to TRBJ2-3; 7 bases fit TRBD1. The CDR3 extends over 16 amino acids. Trimming removed 5 bases from V and 2 bases from J; junction bases left unmatched: 10. Germline CDR1 PRHDT, CDR2 FYEKMQ (reference sequence). CDR3 residues: CASSPRPGTDTDTQYF. The CDR3, as DNA: TGTGCCAGCAGCCCCCGGCCCGGGACAGACACAGATACGCAGTATTTT. Drawing the rest from reference TRBV13 and TRBJ2-3, the complete variable domain is AAGVIQSPRHLIKEKRETATLKCYPIPRHDTVYWYQQGPGQDPQFLISFYEKMQSDKGSIPDRFSAQQFSDYHSELNMSSLELGDSALYFCASSPRPGTDTDTQYFGPGTRLTVL.

The CDR3 bases are TGTGCCAGCAGCTTAGATCCCGGACGCACAGATACGCAGTATTTT. Translating gives CASSLDPGRTDTQYF. The chain carries TRBV11-2 and TRBJ2-3; no firm D call. Trimming shortened V by 0 bases and J by 1 base, and 8 bases separated the two germline ends. Germline lookup yields CDR1 SGHAT and CDR2 FQNNGV. The CDR3 is 15 residues long.

The gene calls are TRBV7-9 and TRBJ2-3; 10 positions match TRBD2. Germline lookup yields CDR1 SEHNR and CDR2 FQNEAQ (reference sequence). The CDR3 length is 13 residues. V shed 6 bases, J shed 3 bases, and the junction held 0 bases outside the gene matches. CDR3 coding DNA: TGTGCCAGCAGGACTAGCGGGACAGATACGCAGTATTTT. Protein sequence: CASRTSGTDTQYF.

J is TRBJ2-5 and V is TRBV11-3; D ambiguous. The CDR3 contains 13 residues. V was clipped by 3 bases and J by 2 bases, with 7 bases between them. CDR1 and CDR2 from the germline V gene are SGHNT and YENEEA. The CDR3: CASSFWNQETQYF. As DNA, the CDR3 is TGTGCCAGCAGCTTTTGGAATCAAGAGACCCAGTACTTC.

As concerns this clone: A single base separates this from a much larger clone, so it may be a read error. The sample carries other DNA sequences with the same CDR3. The chain joins TRBV15 to TRBJ2-1, with D tentatively TRBD1 (7 bases). Germline V gene lookup returns CDR1 LNHNV and CDR2 YYDKDF (reference sequence). The CDR3 has 13 residues. DNA of the CDR3: TGCGCCACCAGCACTCAGGGGGAGGCTGAGCAGTTCTTC. Protein: CATSTQGEAEQFF.

The chain couples TRBV5-1 to TRBJ2-5; no firm D call. V was shortened by 1 base and J by 5 bases, with 12 bases between the two germline ends. The CDR3 runs to 14 residues. Germline CDR1 and CDR2: SGHRS and YFSETQ. CDR3 bases: TGCGCCAGCAGCTTGTTCAGATCCCGGGAGACCCAGTACTTC. It yields the protein CASSLFRSRETQYF.

A note on this clone: This probably arose from a read error, given a far larger clone one base away. This sample also contains other DNA sequences that code for the same CDR3. The V and J genes are TRBV6-1 and TRBJ1-2; 9 nucleotides agree with TRBD1. The CDR3 runs 16 residues. Germline V gives CDR1 MNHNS, CDR2 SASEGT. V gave up 3 bases and J gave up 2 bases; unmatched junction bases: 7. The CDR3, as DNA: TGTGCCAGCAGTGATCCACCAGGACAGGGGAACTATGGCTACACCTTC. It codes for CASSDPPGQGNYGYTF.

On this clone: A far bigger clonotype differs at one base, so this is likely a read error. The chain recombines TRBV30 with TRBJ1-5; TRBD1 is a possible D gene (6 bases). This CDR3 is built from 13 residues. The V and J ends lost 3 bases and 4 bases respectively, with 10 bases between them. CDR1 and CDR2 (germline): GTSNPN, SVGIG (reference sequence). The CDR3 nucleotides are TGTGCCTGGAGCGCCGGACAGAATCAGCCCCAGCATTTT. It yields the protein CAWSAGQNQPQHF.

This chain connects TRBV11-2 to TRBJ1-2; D may be TRBD1 (5 bases). The germline V gene has CDR1 SGHAT and CDR2 FQNNGV. The CDR3 covers 14 residues. V was clipped by 1 base and J by 4 bases, with 10 bases between them. The CDR3 loop is CASSLGDERYGYTF. CDR3 in DNA: TGTGCCAGCAGCTTAGGGGACGAACGCTATGGCTACACCTTC.

V and J are TRBV5-1 and TRBJ1-3; TRBD1 is a possible D gene (5 bases). CDR1 is SGHRS, CDR2 YFSETQ, per germline. V was shortened by 2 bases and J by 1 base, with 7 bases between the two germline ends. CDR3 length: 14 residues. CDR3 coding DNA: TGCGCCAGCAGCTTAGGGGAATCTGGAAACACCATATATTTT. Protein sequence: CASSLGESGNTIYF.

The rearrangement uses TRBV18 and TRBJ2-1, with 8 bases that match TRBD2. V shed 2 bases, J shed 6 bases, and the junction held 9 bases outside the gene matches. CDR1 and CDR2 (germline): KGHSH, LQKENI. The CDR3 loop spans 16 amino acids. CDR3 sequence (DNA): TGTGCCAGCTCACCAGCGGGGGCAGCGGGGGTCAATGAGCAGTTCTTC. Protein: CASSPAGAAGVNEQFF.

The chain couples TRBV30 to TRBJ1-3, with 8 bases matching TRBD2. The J call may be in error: the DNA end matches TRBJ2-2 better. This CDR3 spans 20 amino acids. Per the germline V gene, CDR1 is GTSNPN and CDR2 is SVGIG (reference sequence). CDR3 sequence: CAWTMRGKLAEPLNTGELFF. The CDR3 region has the DNA TGTGCCTGGACCATGCGGGGGAAACTAGCGGAGCCGCTGAACACCGGGGAGCTGTTTTTT.

The CDR3 DNA sequence: TGTGCCAGCAGTGAATATTCCGGGGGGGGTGAAAAACTGTTTTTT. The encoded protein is CASSEYSGGGEKLFF. The rearrangement links TRBV25-1 to TRBJ1-4; tentatively, D is TRBD1 (5 bases). Germline CDR1 is MGHDK and CDR2 is SYGVNS. The CDR3 runs to 15 residues. V was pared by 0 bases and J by 7 bases, with 12 bases between.

J is TRBJ1-2 and V is TRBV28, with 9 bases aligning to TRBD1. This CDR3 has 14 residues. Trimming at V came to 4 bases and at J to 6 bases, leaving 6 bases not matched to a gene. CDR1 and CDR2 (germline): MDHEN, SYDVKM. The CDR3 sequence is CASSSGTGWNGYTF. CDR3 sequence (DNA): TGTGCCAGCAGTTCCGGGACAGGGTGGAATGGCTACACCTTC.

About this clone: A read error is likely here: a far larger clone is one base away. The chain carries TRBV12-1 and TRBJ1-5. TRBV12-1 is reported as a pseudogene. CDR3 size: 17 residues. The CDR3 nucleotides are TGTGCCAGCAGCCCCACTTCGGGACGGGGGCCGGATCAGCCCCAGCATTTT. Amino acids: CASSPTSGRGPDQPQHF.

Comments on this clone: At one end the junction does not follow the germline gene, possibly because of a read error. Distinct nucleotide sequences in the sample also encode this CDR3. The chain recombines TRBV5-1 with TRBJ2-5; 7 nucleotides agree with TRBD2. Per the germline V gene, CDR1 is SGHRS and CDR2 is YFSETQ. The CDR3 contains 14 residues. Here the CDR3 DNA reads TGCGCCAGCAGTTTGGGGGAGGGCCAAGAGACCCAGTACTTC. Its protein product is CASSLGEGQETQYF.

CDR3 in amino acids: CASSVGGAGANYGYTF. CDR3 DNA sequence: TGTGCCAGCAGCGTAGGGGGCGCTGGGGCTAACTATGGCTACACCTTC. The V gene is TRBV9, the J gene TRBJ1-2; possibly TRBD1 for D (5 bases). CDR1 is SGDLS and CDR2 is YYNGEE in the germline V gene. The V end lost 0 bases, the J end lost 0 bases, and 12 bases lay between the germline ends. The CDR3 runs 16 residues. The complete variable domain, with remaining parts taken from reference TRBV9 and TRBJ1-2, reads DSGVTQTPKHLITATGQRVTLRCSPRSGDLSVYWYQQSLDQGLQFLIQYYNGEERAKGNILERFSAQQFPDLHSELNLSSLELGDSALYFCASSVGGAGANYGYTFGSGTRLTVV.